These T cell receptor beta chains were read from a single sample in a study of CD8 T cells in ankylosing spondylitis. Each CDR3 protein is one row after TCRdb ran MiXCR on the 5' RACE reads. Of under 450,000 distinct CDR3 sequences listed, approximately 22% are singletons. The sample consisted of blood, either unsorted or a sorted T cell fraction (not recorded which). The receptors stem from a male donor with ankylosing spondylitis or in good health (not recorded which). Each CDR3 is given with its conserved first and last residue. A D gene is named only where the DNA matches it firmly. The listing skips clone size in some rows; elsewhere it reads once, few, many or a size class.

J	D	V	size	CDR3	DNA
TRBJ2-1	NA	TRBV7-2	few	CASSFLGPSYNEQFF	TGTGCCAGCAGCTTCCTTGGGCCCTCGTACAATGAGCAGTTCTTC
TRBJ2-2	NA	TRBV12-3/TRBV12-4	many	CASGAGELFF	TGTGCCAGCGGGGCCGGGGAGCTGTTTTTT
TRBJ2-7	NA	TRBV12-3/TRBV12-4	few	CASSSGLGTYEQYF	TGTGCCAGCAGTTCCGGGCTGGGAACCTACGAGCAGTACTTC
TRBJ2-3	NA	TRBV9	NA	CASSRADTTDTQYF	TGTGCCAGCAGCAGGGCAGATACCACAGATACGCAGTATTTT
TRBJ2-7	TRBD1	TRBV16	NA	CASSLWTGEIYEQYF	TGTGCCAGCAGCCTCTGGACAGGGGAAATCTACGAGCAGTACTTC
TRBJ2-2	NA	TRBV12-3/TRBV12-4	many	CASRDDGAGTGELFF	TGTGCCAGCAGAGATGACGGGGCCGGCACCGGGGAGCTGTTTTTT
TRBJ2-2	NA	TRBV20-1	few	CSAYSGQDNTGELFF	TGCAGTGCCTACTCGGGGCAGGACAACACCGGGGAGCTGTTTTTT
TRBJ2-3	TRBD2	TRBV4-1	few	CASSQFGLAGGTAQYF	TGCGCCAGCAGCCAGTTTGGACTAGCGGGGGGGACGGCGCAGTATTTT
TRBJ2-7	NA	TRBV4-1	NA	CASSQDRGQGYEQYF	TGCGCCAGCAGCCAAGATCGGGGGCAGGGCTACGAGCAGTACTTC
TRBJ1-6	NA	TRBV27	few	CASSLGDYNSPLHF	TGTGCCAGCAGTTTAGGAGACTATAATTCACCCCTCCACTTT
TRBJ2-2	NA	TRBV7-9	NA	CASSLRTPELFF	TGTGCCAGCAGCTTGAGGACGCCGGAGCTGTTTTTT
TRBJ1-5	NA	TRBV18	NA	CASSPGRGQPQHF	TGTGCCAGCTCACCGGGACGGGGTCAGCCCCAGCATTTT
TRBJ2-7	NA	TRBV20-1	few	CSAPLLSPRNEQYF	TGCAGTGCCCCCCTCTTGTCCCCGAGAAACGAGCAGTACTTC
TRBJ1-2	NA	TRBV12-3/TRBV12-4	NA	CASRTPAGYTF	TGTGCCAGCAGAACCCCAGCTGGCTACACCTTC
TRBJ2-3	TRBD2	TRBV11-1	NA	CASSLPDGLAGSTDTQYF	TGTGCCAGCAGCTTACCAGACGGGCTAGCGGGTAGCACAGATACGCAGTATTTT
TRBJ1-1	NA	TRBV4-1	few	CASSQLQGIGTEAFF	TGCGCCAGCAGCCAACTCCAGGGGATTGGGACTGAAGCTTTCTTT
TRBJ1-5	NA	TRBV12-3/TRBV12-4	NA	CASSLALGGQPQHF	TGTGCCAGCAGTTTAGCGCTGGGGGGTCAGCCCCAGCATTTT
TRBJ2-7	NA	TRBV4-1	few	CASSRGTNYEQYF	TGCGCCAGCAGCCGTGGGACAAACTACGAGCAGTACTTC
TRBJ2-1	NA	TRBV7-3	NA	CASSLTPHGGGIYEQFF	TGTGCCAGCAGCTTAACCCCCCACGGGGGCGGAATATATGAGCAGTTCTTC
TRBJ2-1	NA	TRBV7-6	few	CASSLELGTRREQFF	TGTGCCAGCAGCTTAGAGCTGGGGACCAGGAGAGAGCAGTTCTTC
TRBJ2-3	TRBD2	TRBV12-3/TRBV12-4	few	CASNPGLAPLPPQYF	TGTGCCAGCAACCCGGGACTAGCACCCCTCCCCCCGCAGTATTTT
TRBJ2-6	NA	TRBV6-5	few	CASSSEPREFGANVLTF	TGTGCCAGCAGTTCCGAGCCCAGGGAGTTTGGGGCCAACGTCCTGACTTTC
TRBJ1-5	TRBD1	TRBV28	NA	CASSFTGQGYSNQPQHF	TGTGCCAGCAGTTTCACCGGACAGGGCTATAGCAATCAGCCCCAGCATTTT
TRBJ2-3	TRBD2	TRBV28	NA	CASIPESSGGATQYF	TGTGCCAGCATTCCCGAGTCCAGCGGGGGGGCAACGCAGTATTTT
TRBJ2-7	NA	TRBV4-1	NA	CASSQENREYYEQYF	TGCGCCAGCAGCCAAGAGAACAGGGAGTACTACGAGCAGTACTTC